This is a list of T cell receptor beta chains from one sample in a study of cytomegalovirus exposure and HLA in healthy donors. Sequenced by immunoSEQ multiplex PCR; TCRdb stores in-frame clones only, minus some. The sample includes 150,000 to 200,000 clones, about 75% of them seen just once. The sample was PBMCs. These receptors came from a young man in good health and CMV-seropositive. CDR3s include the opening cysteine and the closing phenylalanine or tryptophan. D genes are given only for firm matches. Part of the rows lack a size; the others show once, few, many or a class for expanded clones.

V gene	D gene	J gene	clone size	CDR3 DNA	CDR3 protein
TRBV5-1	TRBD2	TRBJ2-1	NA	TGCGCCAGCAGCACCGGGACTAGCCGTGGTAATGAGCAGTTCTTC	CASSTGTSRGNEQFF
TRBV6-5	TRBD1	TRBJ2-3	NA	TGTGCCAGCAGGCCTACAGGGGGCGCCACAGATACGCAGTATTTT	CASRPTGGATDTQYF
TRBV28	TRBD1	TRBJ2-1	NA	TGTGCCAGCAGTCTAACCGGGACAGGGGTGAATGAGCAGTTCTTC	CASSLTGTGVNEQFF
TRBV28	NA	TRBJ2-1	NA	TGTGCCACCACGTTCACCCCTACCTACAATGAGCAGTTCTTC	CATTFTPTYNEQFF
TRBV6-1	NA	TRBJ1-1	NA	TGTGCCAGCAGTGAACATTCGTCAGAGGCTGAAGCTTTCTTT	CASSEHSSEAEAFF
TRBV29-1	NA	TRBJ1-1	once	TGCAGCGTCGGCGGGGGCCCTCAGGGCACTGAAGCTTTCTTT	CSVGGGPQGTEAFF
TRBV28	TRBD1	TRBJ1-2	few	TGTGCCAGCAGTACCCGGGACAGGGTACGGGTTACCTATGGCTACACCTTC	CASSTRDRVRVTYGYTF
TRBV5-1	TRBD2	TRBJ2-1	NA	TGCGCCAGCAGCATATCTAGCGGGAGTCTCAATGAGCAGTTCTTC	CASSISSGSLNEQFF
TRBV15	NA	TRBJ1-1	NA	TGTGCCACCAGCAGAGTGGCGGGGCGGCCTGAAGCTTTCTTT	CATSRVAGRPEAFF
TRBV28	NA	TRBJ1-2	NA	TGTGCCAGCAGTCTACAGGGTGGCTACACCTTC	CASSLQGGYTF
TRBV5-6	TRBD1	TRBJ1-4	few	TGTGCCAGCAGCCAGGGACAGGCACTTAATGAAAAACTGTTTTTT	CASSQGQALNEKLFF
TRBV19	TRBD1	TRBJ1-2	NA	TGTGCCAGTACCCGGGACAGGGAAACCTATGGCTACACCTTC	CASTRDRETYGYTF
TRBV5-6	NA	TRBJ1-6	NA	TGTGCCAGCAGCTCCGCGGGGGCAGGGGCCGGTAATTCACCCCTCCACTTT	CASSSAGAGAGNSPLHF
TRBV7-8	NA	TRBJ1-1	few	TGTGCCAGCAGCTTACGGTCATCGGGCACTGAAGCTTTCTTT	CASSLRSSGTEAFF
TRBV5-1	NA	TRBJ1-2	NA	TGCGCCAGCAGCCCCGGCCGGGTGGGTGGCTATGGCTACACCTTC	CASSPGRVGGYGYTF
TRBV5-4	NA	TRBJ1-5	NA	TGTGCCAGCAGCTTGGGGGCTTCGGGCAATCAGCCCCAGCATTTT	CASSLGASGNQPQHF
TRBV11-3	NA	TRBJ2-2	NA	TGTGCCAGCAGCTGGCGACAGAGCGACACCGGGGAGCTGTTTTTT	CASSWRQSDTGELFF
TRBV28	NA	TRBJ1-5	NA	TGTGCCAGCAGTTTAGGGGGGGTACCGAATCAGCCCCAGCATTTT	CASSLGGVPNQPQHF
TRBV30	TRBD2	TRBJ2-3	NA	TGTGCCTGGAGTGGAGGACTAGCGGGGGTGGGGGCAGATACGCAGTATTTT	CAWSGGLAGVGADTQYF
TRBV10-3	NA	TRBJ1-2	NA	TGTGCCACCCTACCGACAGCTAACTATGGCTACACCTTC	CATLPTANYGYTF
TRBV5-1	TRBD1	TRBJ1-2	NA	TGCGCCAGCAGCTGGGACAGGGGGACCATCTATGGCTACACCTTC	CASSWDRGTIYGYTF
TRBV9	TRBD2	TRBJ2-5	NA	TGTGCCAGTGGAAGCGGGGGTACCCAAGAGACCCAGTACTTC	CASGSGGTQETQYF
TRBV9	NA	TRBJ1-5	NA	TGTGCCAGCAGCTCAGGGAAATATAGCAATCAGCCCCAGCATTTT	CASSSGKYSNQPQHF
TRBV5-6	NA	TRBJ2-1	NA	TGTGCCAGCAGCCCCACCGGGTCAAGAGGTGTGAATGAGCAGTTCTTC	CASSPTGSRGVNEQFF
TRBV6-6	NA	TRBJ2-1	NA	TGTGCCAGCAGTCACGAATGGGAGGAGGTCTACAATGAGCAGTTCTTC	CASSHEWEEVYNEQFF
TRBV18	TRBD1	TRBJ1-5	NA	TGTGCCAGCTCATCGACAGGGGGCCGTCAGCCCCAGCATTTT	CASSSTGGRQPQHF
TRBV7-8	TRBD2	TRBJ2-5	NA	TGTGCCAGCAGCGTTCATAGCGGGGAGCAAGAGACCCAGTACTTC	CASSVHSGEQETQYF
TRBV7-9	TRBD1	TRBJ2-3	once	TGTGCCAGCAGCCCCCCTGGGACAGGAGGCACAGATACGCAGTATTTT	CASSPPGTGGTDTQYF
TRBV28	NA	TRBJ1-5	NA	TGTGCCAGCAGCCCACAGGGAAGCAATCAGCCCCAGCATTTT	CASSPQGSNQPQHF
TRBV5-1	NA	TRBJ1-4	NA	TGCGCCAGCAGCTTGGCGGGGGACCTTAATGAAAAACTGTTTTTT	CASSLAGDLNEKLFF
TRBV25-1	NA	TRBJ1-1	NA	TGTGCCAGCAGTGAATCTCTTCAGGGAGGGACTGAAGCTTTCTTT	CASSESLQGGTEAFF
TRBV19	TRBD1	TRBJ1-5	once	TGTGCCAGTAGTAGGACAGGCGGCAGCAATCAGCCCCAGCATTTT	CASSRTGGSNQPQHF
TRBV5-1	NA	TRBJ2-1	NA	TGCGCCAGCAGCCCATATACAAACAATGAGCAGTTCTTC	CASSPYTNNEQFF
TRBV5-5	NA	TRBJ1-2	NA	TGTGCCAGCAGCTTCCCAATCAGGGGCGGGCCTTCAGGGTACACCTTC	CASSFPIRGGPSGYTF
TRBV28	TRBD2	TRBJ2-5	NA	TGTGCCAGCAGCCCGTCTAGCGGGGGGGCCCGGGAGACCCAGTACTTC	CASSPSSGGARETQYF
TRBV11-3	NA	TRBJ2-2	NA	TGTGCCAGCAGCTTAGAAGGGGTCGGGGAGCTGTTTTTT	CASSLEGVGELFF
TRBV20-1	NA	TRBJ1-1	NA	TGCAGTGCTAGAGCTATGTCTGAAGCTTTCTTT	CSARAMSEAFF
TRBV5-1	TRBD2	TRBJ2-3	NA	TGCGCCAGCAGCGTAGAGGTTAGCGGGGCATGGACAGATACGCAGTATTTT	CASSVEVSGAWTDTQYF
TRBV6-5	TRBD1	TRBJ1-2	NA	TGTGCCAGCAGCCCCGGGACAGTCTATGGCTACACCTTC	CASSPGTVYGYTF
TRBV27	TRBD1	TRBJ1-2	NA	TGTGCCAGCAGGCTACAGGGGGAAACTAACTATGGCTACACCTTC	CASRLQGETNYGYTF
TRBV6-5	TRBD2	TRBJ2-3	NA	TGTGCCAGCAGTTACCGGCTAGCGGGAGGACCAGATACGCAGTATTTT	CASSYRLAGGPDTQYF
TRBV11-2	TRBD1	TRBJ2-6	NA	TGTGCCAGCAGCTTCGGGACAGGTGGGATCTCTGGGGCCAACGTCCTGACTTTC	CASSFGTGGISGANVLTF
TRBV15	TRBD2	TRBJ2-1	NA	TGTGCCACCAGCGGACCCCTCGCGACTAGCGGGGTCACGGGGGAGCAGTTCTTC	CATSGPLATSGVTGEQFF
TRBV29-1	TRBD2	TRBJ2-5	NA	TGCAGCGTCGTAGACTTTAGCGGGAGTGAGGAGACCCAGTACTTC	CSVVDFSGSEETQYF
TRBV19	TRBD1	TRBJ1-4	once	TGTGCCAGTCAGGACAGGGGCGTCTCAACTAATGAAAAACTGTTTTTT	CASQDRGVSTNEKLFF
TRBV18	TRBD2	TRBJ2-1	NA	TGTGCCAGCTCACCCGGACTAGCGGGGATGAACAATGAGCAGTTCTTC	CASSPGLAGMNNEQFF
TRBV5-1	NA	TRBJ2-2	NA	TGCGCCAGCAGGGCGGCTAGCAGCACCGGGGAGCTGTTTTTT	CASRAASSTGELFF
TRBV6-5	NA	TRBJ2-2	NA	TGTGCCAGCAGCCGCGGGGCGGGCACCGGGGAGCTGTTTTTT	CASSRGAGTGELFF
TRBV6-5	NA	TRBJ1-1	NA	TGTGCCAGCAGCCCGGGGGTCGCTGAAGCTTTCTTT	CASSPGVAEAFF
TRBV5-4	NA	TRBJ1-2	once	TGTGCCAGCAGCTTGAACAGGGAAGGGCGAGGCTACACCTTC	CASSLNREGRGYTF
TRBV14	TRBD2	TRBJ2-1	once	TGTGCCAGCAGCCAAGGCGGGAGCCCGGGGAATGAGCAGTTCTTC	CASSQGGSPGNEQFF
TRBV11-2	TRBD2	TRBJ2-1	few	TGTGCCAGCAGCCGTAGACTAGCGGGCAACAATGAGCAGTTCTTC	CASSRRLAGNNEQFF
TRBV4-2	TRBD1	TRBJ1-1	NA	TGTGCCAGCAGCCAAGATCTCAGGACAGGGAACACTGAAGCTTTCTTT	CASSQDLRTGNTEAFF
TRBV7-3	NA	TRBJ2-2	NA	TGTGCCAGCAGCTTAACGTCAGGCGGGGAGCTGTTTTTT	CASSLTSGGELFF
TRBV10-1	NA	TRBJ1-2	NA	TGCGCCAGCAGTGAGAGGGAGTTCTTC	CASSEREFF
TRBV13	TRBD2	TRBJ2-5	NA	TGTGCCAGCAGCTCGGCGGGGCCTAGCGGGGAGGTGACCCAGTACTTC	CASSSAGPSGEVTQYF
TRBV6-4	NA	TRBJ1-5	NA	TGTGCCAGCAGTGACGAGTACGTCCATCAGCCCCAGCATTTT	CASSDEYVHQPQHF
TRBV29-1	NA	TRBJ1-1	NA	TGCAGCGGGGGGGAGAACACTGAAGCTTTCTTT	CSGGENTEAFF
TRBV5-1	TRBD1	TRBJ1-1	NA	TGCGCCAGCAGCCCCTTGGGACAGGGGGCAACTGAAGCTTTCTTT	CASSPLGQGATEAFF